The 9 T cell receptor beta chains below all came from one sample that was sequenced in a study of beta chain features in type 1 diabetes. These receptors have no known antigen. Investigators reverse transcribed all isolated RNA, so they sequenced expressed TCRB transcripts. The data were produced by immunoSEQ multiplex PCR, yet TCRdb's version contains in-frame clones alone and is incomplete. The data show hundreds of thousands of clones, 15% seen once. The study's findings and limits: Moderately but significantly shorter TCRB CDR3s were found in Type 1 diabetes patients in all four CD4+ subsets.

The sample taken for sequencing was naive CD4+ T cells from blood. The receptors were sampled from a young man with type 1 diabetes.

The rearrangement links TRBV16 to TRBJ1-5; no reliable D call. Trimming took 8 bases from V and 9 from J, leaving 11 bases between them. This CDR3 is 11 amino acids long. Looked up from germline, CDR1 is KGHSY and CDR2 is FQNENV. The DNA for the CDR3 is TGTGCCAGCGGACTGGACCGGCCCCAGCATTTT. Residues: CASGLDRPQHF.

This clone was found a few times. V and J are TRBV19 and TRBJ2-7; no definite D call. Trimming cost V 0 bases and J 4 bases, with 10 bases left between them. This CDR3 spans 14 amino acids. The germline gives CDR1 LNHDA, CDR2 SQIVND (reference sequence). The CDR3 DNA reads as TGTGCCAGTAGTATAGATGTTCGGAGTTACGAGCAGTACTTC. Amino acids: CASSIDVRSYEQYF.

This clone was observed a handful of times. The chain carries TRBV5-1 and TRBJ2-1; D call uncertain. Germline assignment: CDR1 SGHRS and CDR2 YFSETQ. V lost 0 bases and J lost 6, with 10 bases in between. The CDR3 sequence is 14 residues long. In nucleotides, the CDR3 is TGCGCCAGCAGCTTGGCAGTTCAGTCCAATGAGCAGTTCTTC. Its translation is CASSLAVQSNEQFF. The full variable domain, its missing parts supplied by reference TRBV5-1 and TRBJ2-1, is KAGVTQTPRYLIKTRGQQVTLSCSPISGHRSVSWYQQTPGQGLQFLFEYFSETQRNKGNFPGRFSGRQFSNSRSEMNVSTLELGDSALYLCASSLAVQSNEQFFGPGTRLTVL.

The CDR3, as DNA: TGTGCCAGCAGCTCCCACAGGGGGTTGGTGAACACTGAAGCTTTCTTT. It codes for CASSSHRGLVNTEAFF. This chain links TRBV7-9 with TRBJ1-1, with TRBD1 matching 8 bases. CDR1 and CDR2 (germline): SEHNR, FQNEAQ (reference sequence). The CDR3 loop spans 16 amino acids. V was pared by 4 bases and J by 0 bases, with 7 bases of the junction left unmatched.

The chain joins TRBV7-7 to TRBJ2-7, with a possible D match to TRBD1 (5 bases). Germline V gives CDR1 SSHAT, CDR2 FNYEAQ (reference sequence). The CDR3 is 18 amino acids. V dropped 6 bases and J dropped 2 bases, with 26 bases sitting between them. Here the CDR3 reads CASSIPGPWGHGAYEQYF. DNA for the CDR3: TGTGCCAGCAGTATCCCAGGTCCCTGGGGCCATGGAGCCTACGAGCAGTACTTC.

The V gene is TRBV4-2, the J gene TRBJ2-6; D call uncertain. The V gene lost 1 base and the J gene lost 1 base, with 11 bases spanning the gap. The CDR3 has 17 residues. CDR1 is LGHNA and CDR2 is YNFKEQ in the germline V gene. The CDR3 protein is CASSQALVLSGANVLTF. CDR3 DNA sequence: TGTGCCAGCAGCCAAGCACTCGTGCTATCTGGGGCCAACGTCCTGACTTTC.

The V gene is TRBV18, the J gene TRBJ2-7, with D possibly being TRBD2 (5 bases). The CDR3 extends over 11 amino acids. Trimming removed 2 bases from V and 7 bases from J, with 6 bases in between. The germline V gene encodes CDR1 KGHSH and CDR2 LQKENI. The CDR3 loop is CASSPEREQYF. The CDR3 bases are TGTGCCAGCTCACCAGAGCGGGAGCAGTACTTC. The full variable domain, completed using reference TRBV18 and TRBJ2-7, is NAGVMQNPRHLVRRRGQEARLRCSPMKGHSHVYWYRQLPEEGLKFMVYLQKENIIDESGMPKERFSAEFPKEGPSILRIQQVVRGDSAAYFCASSPEREQYFGPGTRLTVT.

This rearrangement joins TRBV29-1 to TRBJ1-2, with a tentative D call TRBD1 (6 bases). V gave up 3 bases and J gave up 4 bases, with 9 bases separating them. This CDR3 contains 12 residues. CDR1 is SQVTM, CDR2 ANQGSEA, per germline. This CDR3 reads CSVEGGPYGYTF. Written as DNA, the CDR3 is TGCAGCGTTGAGGGGGGGCCCTATGGCTACACCTTC.

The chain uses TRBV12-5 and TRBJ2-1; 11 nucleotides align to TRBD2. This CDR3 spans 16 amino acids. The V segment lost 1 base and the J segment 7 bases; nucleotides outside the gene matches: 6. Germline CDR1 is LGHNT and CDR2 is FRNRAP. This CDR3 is CASGLGSGRAGNEQFF. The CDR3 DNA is TGTGCTAGTGGTTTGGGTAGCGGGAGGGCGGGGAATGAGCAGTTCTTC.